The TCR beta chain under discussion was sequenced for a study of OX40 agonist ivuxolimab in advanced cancers. Study-level information: Cohort: around 79% men, mean age approximately 66, aged about 20 to 79.

The CDR3 sequence is 18 residues long. After removal of 0 bases from V and 0 bases from J, the junction contained 7 bases not matched to a gene. Germline-derived CDR1 and CDR2 are LGHNA and YNFKEQ. A note on this clone: Antigen unknown.

Clones were read by immunoSEQ multiplex PCR, and TCRdb kept only the in-frame ones, dropping some. Here the sample spans under 95,000 clones, around 90% being singletons. Study results and caveats: Clonal expansion from baseline to week 6 occurred in both CD4+ and CD8+ T cells. In CD8+ T cells, expanded clones were on average more numerous than in CD4+. The work left the antigen specificity of expanded peripheral T cells undetermined.

This TCR derives from an adult with an advanced solid tumor such as melanoma, head and neck, liver or kidney cancer. The sequenced sample was CD4+ or CD8+ T cells sorted from blood, obtained in a trial of the OX40 agonist ivuxolimab. V usage is TRBV4-2 and J usage is TRBJ2-3; 9 bases match TRBD2. CDR3 amino acids: CASSQDLAGESSTDTQYF. As DNA, the CDR3 is TGTGCCAGCAGCCAAGATTTAGCGGGAGAGAGTAGCACAGATACGCAGTATTTT.